Given below is one T cell receptor (beta chain) in context. This specimen comes from a study of control samples from healthy donors and cancer patients. Only in-frame clones appear in the TCRdb table, and some are missing; sequencing was by immunoSEQ multiplex PCR. The repertoire holds 70,000 to 80,000 clones, roughly 84% seen once, with about 14% in the top ten. This CDR3 is 14 amino acids long. Looked up from germline, CDR1 is SGDLS and CDR2 is YYNGEE. The V gene lost 3 bases and the J gene lost 1 base, with 7 bases spanning the gap. Material: blood. The chain links TRBV9 to TRBJ2-2; no clear D. The TCR originated in a man aged 50 or older in good health. In DNA form, the CDR3 reads TGTGCCAGCAGCGCGATCCTGAACACCGGGGAGCTGTTTTTT. Translation gives CASSAILNTGELFF. Together with reference TRBV9 and TRBJ2-2, the CDR3 gives the full variable domain: DSGVTQTPKHLITATGQRVTLRCSPRSGDLSVYWYQQSLDQGLQFLIQYYNGEERAKGNILERFSAQQFPDLHSELNLSSLELGDSALYFCASSAILNTGELFFGEGSRLTVL.